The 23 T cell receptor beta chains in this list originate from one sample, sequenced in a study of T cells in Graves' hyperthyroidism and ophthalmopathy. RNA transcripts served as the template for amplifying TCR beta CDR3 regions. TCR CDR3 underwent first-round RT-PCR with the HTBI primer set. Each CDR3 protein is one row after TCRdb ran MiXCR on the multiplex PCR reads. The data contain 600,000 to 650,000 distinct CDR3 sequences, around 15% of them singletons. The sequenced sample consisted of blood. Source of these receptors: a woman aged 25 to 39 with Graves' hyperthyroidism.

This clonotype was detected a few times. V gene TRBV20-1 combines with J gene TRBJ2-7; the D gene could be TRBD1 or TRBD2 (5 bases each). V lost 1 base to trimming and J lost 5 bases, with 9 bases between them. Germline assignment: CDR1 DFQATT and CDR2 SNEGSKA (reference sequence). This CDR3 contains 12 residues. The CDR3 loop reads CSARVVGDEQYF. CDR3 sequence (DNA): TGCAGTGCTAGAGTTGTGGGGGACGAGCAGTACTTC.

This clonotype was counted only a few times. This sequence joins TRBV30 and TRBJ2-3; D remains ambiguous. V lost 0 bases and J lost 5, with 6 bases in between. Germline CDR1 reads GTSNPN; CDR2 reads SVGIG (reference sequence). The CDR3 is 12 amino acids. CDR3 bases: TGTGCCTGGAGTGTTGGGGTAGATACGCAGTATTTT. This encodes CAWSVGVDTQYF.

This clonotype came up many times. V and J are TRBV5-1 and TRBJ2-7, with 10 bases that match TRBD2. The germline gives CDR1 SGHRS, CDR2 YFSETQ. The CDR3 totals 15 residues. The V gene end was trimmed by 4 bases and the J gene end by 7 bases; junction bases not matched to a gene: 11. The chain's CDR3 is CASSPAAGGPGEQYF. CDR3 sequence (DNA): TGCGCCAGCAGCCCGGCAGCGGGAGGGCCCGGTGAGCAGTACTTC. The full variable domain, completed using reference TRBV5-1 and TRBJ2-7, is KAGVTQTPRYLIKTRGQQVTLSCSPISGHRSVSWYQQTPGQGLQFLFEYFSETQRNKGNFPGRFSGRQFSNSRSEMNVSTLELGDSALYLCASSPAAGGPGEQYFGPGTRLTVT.

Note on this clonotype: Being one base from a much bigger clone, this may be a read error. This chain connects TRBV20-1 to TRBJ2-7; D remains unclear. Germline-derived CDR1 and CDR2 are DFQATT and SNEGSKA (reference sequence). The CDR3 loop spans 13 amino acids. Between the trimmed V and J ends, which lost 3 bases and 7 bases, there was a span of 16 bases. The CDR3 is CSASLPHLREQYF. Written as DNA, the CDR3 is TGCAGTGCTAGCCTCCCGCATTTAAGGGAGCAGTACTTC.

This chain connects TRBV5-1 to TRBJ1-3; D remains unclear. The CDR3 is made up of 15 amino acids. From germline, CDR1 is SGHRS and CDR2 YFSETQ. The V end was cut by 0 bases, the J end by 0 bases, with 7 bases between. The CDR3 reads CASSLELGSGNTIYF. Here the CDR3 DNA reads TGCGCCAGCAGCTTGGAACTGGGCTCTGGAAACACCATATATTTT. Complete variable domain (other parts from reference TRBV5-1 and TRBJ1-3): KAGVTQTPRYLIKTRGQQVTLSCSPISGHRSVSWYQQTPGQGLQFLFEYFSETQRNKGNFPGRFSGRQFSNSRSEMNVSTLELGDSALYLCASSLELGSGNTIYFGEGSWLTVV.

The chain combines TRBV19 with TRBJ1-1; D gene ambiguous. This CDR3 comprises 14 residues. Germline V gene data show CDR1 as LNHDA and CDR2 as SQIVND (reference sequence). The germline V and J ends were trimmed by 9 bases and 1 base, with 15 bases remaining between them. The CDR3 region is CASRPVVGNTEAFF. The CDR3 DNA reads TGTGCCAGCAGACCGGTTGTAGGGAACACTGAAGCTTTCTTT.

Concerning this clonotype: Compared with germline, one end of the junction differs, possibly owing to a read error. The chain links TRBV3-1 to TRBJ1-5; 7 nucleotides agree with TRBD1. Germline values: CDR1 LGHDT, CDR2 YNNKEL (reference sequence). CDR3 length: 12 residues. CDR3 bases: TGTGCCAGCAGCGACAGGGATCAGGCCCAGCATTTT. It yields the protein CASSDRDQAQHF.

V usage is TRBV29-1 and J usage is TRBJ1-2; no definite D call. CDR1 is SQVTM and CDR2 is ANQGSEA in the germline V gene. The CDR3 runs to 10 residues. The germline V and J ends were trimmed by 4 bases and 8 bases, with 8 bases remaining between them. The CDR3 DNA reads TGCAGCGTTGTCACCCGGGGCTACACCTTC. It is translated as CSVVTRGYTF.

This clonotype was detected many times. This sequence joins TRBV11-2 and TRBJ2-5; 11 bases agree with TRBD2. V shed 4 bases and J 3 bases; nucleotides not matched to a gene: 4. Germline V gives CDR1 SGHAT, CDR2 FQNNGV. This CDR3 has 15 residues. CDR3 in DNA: TGTGCCAGCAGCTACTCGGGACTAGCGGAAGAGACCCAGTACTTC. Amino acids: CASSYSGLAEETQYF.

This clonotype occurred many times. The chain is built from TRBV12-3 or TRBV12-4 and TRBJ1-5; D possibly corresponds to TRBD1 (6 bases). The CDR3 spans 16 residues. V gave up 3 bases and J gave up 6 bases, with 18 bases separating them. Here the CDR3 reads CASSFQGQGGFQPQHF. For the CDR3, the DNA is TGTGCCAGCAGTTTTCAGGGGCAGGGAGGATTTCAGCCCCAGCATTTT.

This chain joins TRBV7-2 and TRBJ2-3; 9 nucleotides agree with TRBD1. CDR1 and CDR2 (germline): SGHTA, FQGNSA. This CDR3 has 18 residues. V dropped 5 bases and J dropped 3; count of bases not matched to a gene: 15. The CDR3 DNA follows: TGTGCCAGCAGCCACCCATCCCCGGGACAGGGCTTAACAGATACGCAGTATTTT. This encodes CASSHPSPGQGLTDTQYF.

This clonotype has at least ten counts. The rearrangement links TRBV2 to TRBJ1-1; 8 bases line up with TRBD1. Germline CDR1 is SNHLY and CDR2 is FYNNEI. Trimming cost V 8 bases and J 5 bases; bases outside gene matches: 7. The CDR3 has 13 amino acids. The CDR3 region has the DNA TGTGCCAGCCAAGGACAGGGTAGAACTGAAGCTTTCTTT. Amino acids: CASQGQGRTEAFF.

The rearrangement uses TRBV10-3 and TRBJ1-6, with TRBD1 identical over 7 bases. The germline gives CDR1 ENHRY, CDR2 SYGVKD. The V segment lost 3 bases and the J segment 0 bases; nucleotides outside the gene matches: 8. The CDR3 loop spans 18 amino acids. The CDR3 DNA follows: TGTGCCATCAGTGAAGGGGGCCAGGCGAGCTCCTATAATTCACCCCTCCACTTT. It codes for CAISEGGQASSYNSPLHF.

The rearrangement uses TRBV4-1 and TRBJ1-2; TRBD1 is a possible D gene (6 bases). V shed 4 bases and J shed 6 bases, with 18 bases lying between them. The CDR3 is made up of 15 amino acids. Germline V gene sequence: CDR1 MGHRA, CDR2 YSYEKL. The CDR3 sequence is CASSLSPQGGDGYTF. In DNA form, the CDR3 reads TGCGCCAGCAGCCTCAGCCCACAGGGCGGCGATGGCTACACCTTC.

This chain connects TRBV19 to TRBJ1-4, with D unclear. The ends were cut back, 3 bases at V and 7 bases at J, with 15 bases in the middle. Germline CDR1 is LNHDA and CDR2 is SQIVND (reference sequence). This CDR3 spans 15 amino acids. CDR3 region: CASSIFLVEVEKLFF. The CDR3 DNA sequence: TGTGCCAGTAGTATCTTTTTGGTGGAAGTTGAAAAACTGTTTTTT. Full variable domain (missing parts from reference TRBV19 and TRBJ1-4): DGGITQSPKYLFRKEGQNVTLSCEQNLNHDAMYWYRQDPGQGLRLIYYSQIVNDFQKGDIAEGYSVSREKKESFPLTVTSAQKNPTAFYLCASSIFLVEVEKLFFGSGTQLSVL.

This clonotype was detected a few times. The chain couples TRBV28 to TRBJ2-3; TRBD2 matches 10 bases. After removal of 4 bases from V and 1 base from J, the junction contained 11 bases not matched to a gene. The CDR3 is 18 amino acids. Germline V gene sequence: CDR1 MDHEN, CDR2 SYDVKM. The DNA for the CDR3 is TGTGCCAGCAGTTCGGACTTTAGCGGGAGGACCGGCACAGATACGCAGTATTTT. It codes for CASSSDFSGRTGTDTQYF.

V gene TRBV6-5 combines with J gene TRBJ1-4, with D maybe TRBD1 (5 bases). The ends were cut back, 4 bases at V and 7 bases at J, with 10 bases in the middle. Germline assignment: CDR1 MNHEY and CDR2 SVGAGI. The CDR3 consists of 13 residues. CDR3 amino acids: CASSSVGGEKLFF. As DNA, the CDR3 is TGTGCCAGCAGTTCTGTTGGGGGTGAAAAACTGTTTTTT.

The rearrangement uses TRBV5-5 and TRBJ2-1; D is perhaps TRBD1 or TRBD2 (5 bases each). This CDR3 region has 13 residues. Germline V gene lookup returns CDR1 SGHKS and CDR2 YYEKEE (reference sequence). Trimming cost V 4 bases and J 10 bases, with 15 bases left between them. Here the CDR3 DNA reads TGTGCCAGCAGCCGGGACCCGGGGTTAGAGCAGTTCTTC. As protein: CASSRDPGLEQFF.

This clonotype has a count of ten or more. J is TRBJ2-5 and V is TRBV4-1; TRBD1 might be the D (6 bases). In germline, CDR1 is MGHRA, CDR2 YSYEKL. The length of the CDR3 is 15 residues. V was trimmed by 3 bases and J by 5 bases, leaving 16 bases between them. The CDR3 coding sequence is TGCGCCAGCAGCCAGGAACCACAGGGTCGGGAGACCCAGTACTTC. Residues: CASSQEPQGRETQYF.

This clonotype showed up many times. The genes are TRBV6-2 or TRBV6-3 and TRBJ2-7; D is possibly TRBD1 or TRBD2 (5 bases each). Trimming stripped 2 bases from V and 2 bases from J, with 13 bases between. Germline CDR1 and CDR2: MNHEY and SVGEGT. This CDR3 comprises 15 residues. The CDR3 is CASSYPGRVTYEQYF. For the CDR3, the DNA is TGTGCCAGCAGTTACCCGGGACGGGTGACCTACGAGCAGTACTTC.

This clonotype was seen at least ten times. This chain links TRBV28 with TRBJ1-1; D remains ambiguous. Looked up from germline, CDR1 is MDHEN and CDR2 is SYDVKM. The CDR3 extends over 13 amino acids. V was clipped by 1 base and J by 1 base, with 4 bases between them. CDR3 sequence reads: CASSLYWNTEAFF. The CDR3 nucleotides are TGTGCCAGCAGTTTATACTGGAACACTGAAGCTTTCTTT.

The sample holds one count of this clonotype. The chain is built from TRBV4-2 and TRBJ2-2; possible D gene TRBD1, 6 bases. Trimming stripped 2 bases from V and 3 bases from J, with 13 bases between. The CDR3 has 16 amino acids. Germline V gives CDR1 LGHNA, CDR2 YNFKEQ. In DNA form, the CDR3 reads TGTGCCAGCAGCCAAAGGGGGTACAGAGACACCGGGGAGCTGTTTTTT. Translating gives CASSQRGYRDTGELFF.

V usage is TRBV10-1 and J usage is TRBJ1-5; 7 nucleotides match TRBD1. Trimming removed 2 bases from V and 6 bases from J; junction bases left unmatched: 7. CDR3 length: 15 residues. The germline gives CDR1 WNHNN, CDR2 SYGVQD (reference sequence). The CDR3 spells CASSERAGGGQPQHF. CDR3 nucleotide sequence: TGCGCCAGCAGTGAGAGGGCAGGGGGAGGTCAGCCCCAGCATTTT.